The sequence of this T cell receptor (beta chain) was determined in a study of beta chain features in type 1 diabetes (dated by TCRdb to the late 2010s). Looking at the study overall: Mean age, gender distribution, total cell number and subset yield did not differ between patients and healthy donors. Across all samples, roughly 110,000,000 sorted cells were examined, and cell number per subset correlated strongly with RNA yield. In the study, TCRB repertoires of sorted circulating CD4+ T cell subsets from recently diagnosed type 1 diabetes patients were compared with those of matched healthy donors. Whereas all 30 or so donors provided naive and central memory subsets, regulatory and stem cell-like memory subsets were isolated from just 8 patients and roughly eight healthy donors.

Each donor gave one peripheral blood draw, averaging roughly 120 mL, which was collected into heparinised tubes. Using a panel that included CD45RO, CCR7, CD25, CD127, CD95 and CD27, naive, central memory, regulatory and stem cell-like memory CD4+ T cells were sorted on a BD FACSAria II. Purity was above 95% for every sorted population. PBMCs were isolated immediately by Lymphoprep density gradient centrifugation and stained directly without culture. To minimize batch effects, samples were stained and sorted in pairs, one healthy donor with one patient per experiment. The entire isolated RNA was reverse transcribed using the High Capacity cDNA Reverse Transcription Kit, and thus expressed TCRB transcripts were sequenced. Naive, central memory and regulatory T cell samples underwent deep immunoSEQ sequencing, averaging about 3.57 million total reads per sample. After sorted cells were lysed in RLT buffer, RNA was extracted with DNase-treated RNeasy Micro or Mini kits, with the choice depending on cell number. Each cell subset was processed separately to prevent cross-contamination, with patient and healthy donor samples processed together. Using the immunoSEQ multiplex PCR, TCRB sequences were amplified from cDNA into 87-bp fragments spanning the CDR3 region. Amplicons were sequenced on the Illumina HiSeq platform. From the authors' description of their analysis: Synthetic template baselines were used to correct PCR bias computationally, reads within Hamming distance 2 were collapsed together, and singletons that could not be merged were discarded. By aligning reads against IMGT, V, D and J genes, CDR3 length, and insertions or deletions at six rearrangement sites were assigned. Within each subset, clonotype counts were normalized to the number of sorted cells before true diversity and Gini coefficients were calculated with the tcR R package. Repertoire sharing was quantified using the overlap coefficient calculated on TCRB nucleotide sequences. As a proxy for the pre-selection repertoire, out-of-frame TCRB sequences from naive cells were analyzed. TCRdb re-hosts the immuneACCESS table, in-frame sequences only. Its copies lack some clones; in the studies checked, an unresolved V gene accounts for under half of them, and the cause for the rest is not known. V, J and clone size derive from that table, while D and trimming were established from the DNA sequence. This sample lists about 930,000 clones; roughly 15% were detected once. 0.023% of the sample is held by the ten biggest clonotypes.

In regard to this clone: Its cognate antigen has yet to be identified. Per-base quality was not reported, and no clone a single base away is much larger than it.

V is trimmed back by 0 bases and J by 0 bases, and the junction contains 8 bases that no gene match accounts for. Via the germline V gene, CDR1 is SGHRS and CDR2 YFSETQ. The CDR3 measures 19 amino acids from cysteine to phenylalanine. Only CDR3 DNA is held: 57 bases, read in frame from base 1. Broader findings and caveats from the paper: Shorter templates might have been favored by PCR, but patient and control samples were amplified and corrected together, so both groups would have been affected equally by any skew. Type 1 diabetes patients showed a moderate but significant shortening of TCRB CDR3 length in all four CD4+ subsets. The naive, central memory and regulatory TCRB repertoires appeared to resemble one another more closely among patients than among healthy donors. Because small numbers of individuals were included in the HLA sub-analyses, any influence of HLA type on TCRB rearrangement was left unresolved. Because cDNA rather than genomic DNA was sequenced, highly expressing activated cells could have been over-represented, although no difference in activation and CD3 levels was found between groups. At VDJ recombination sites, patients with type 1 diabetes made fewer insertions and deleted more nucleotides, a pattern implying thymic rearrangement abnormalities.

The chain links TRBV5-1 with TRBJ2-6, and TRBD1 matches 8 of the central bases. The receptor was derived from a woman aged 18-29 years in good health. Sequenced input: naive CD4+ T cells from blood. The cell subset or site tag for this specimen amounts to: true naive CD4+ T cells. DNA sequence: TGCGCCAGCAGCTTGGCGGCAGGGGGCCCCAGCTCTGGGGCCAACGTCCTGACTTTC. It is translated as CASSLAAGGPSSGANVLTF.